One and the same sample provided the 24 T cell receptor beta chains below, sequenced in a study of early T cells in non-severe SARS-CoV-2 infection. TCRdb independently ran MiXCR on the 5' RACE reads; one entry per CDR3 protein. Here the sample spans roughly 30,000 distinct CDR3 sequences, roughly 5% being singletons. Sequencing was done on a sample of whole blood. Source of these receptors: an adult who was a healthcare worker with PCR-confirmed SARS-CoV-2 infection or an uninfected control (not recorded which).

This clonotype was seen repeatedly, ten times or more. J is TRBJ1-1 and V is TRBV10-2; D remains unclear. With 3 bases removed from V and 7 bases from J, the gap between germline ends came to 12 bases. CDR1 is WSHSY, CDR2 SAAADI, per germline. This CDR3 is 13 amino acids long. The CDR3 region has the DNA TGCGCCAGCAGTGACTTCACCTTGCATGAAGCTTTCTTT. This encodes CASSDFTLHEAFF.

This clonotype was counted ten times or more. The chain recombines TRBV5-1 with TRBJ2-7; 12 bases map to TRBD1. The germline V gene encodes CDR1 SGHRS and CDR2 YFSETQ. Trimming took 4 bases from V and 6 from J; bases not matched to a gene: 5. CDR3 length equals 14 residues. CDR3 sequence reads: CASSDGTGGREQYF. CDR3 nucleotides: TGCGCCAGCAGCGATGGGACAGGGGGCCGCGAGCAGTACTTC.

Ten or more counts support this clonotype. The chain carries TRBV7-2 and TRBJ2-5; 7 nucleotides match TRBD1. Looked up from germline, CDR1 is SGHTA and CDR2 is FQGNSA. This CDR3 has 15 amino acids. After removal of 5 bases from V and 5 bases from J, the junction contained 11 bases not matched to a gene. The CDR3: CASSATGSPRETQYF. In DNA form, the CDR3 reads TGTGCCAGCAGCGCGACAGGGTCCCCCAGGGAGACCCAGTACTTC.

This clonotype was seen a handful of times. V is TRBV28 and J is TRBJ1-5; D not resolved. Germline CDR1 and CDR2: MDHEN and SYDVKM. The CDR3 runs to 17 residues. Trimming removed 2 bases from V and 6 bases from J, with 20 bases in between. CDR3 sequence: CASSLGGVGRVAQPQHF. In nucleotides, the CDR3 is TGTGCCAGCAGTTTAGGTGGCGTAGGGAGGGTCGCTCAGCCCCAGCATTTT.

This clonotype turned up a few times. The chain links TRBV6-1 to TRBJ2-7; D is ambiguous. Germline-derived CDR1 and CDR2 are MNHNS and SASEGT. This CDR3 region has 10 residues. Trimming took off 8 bases at V and 3 bases at J, with 5 bases between the two ends. The CDR3 DNA reads TGTGCCAGCGGGGACTACGAGCAGTACTTC. It yields the protein CASGDYEQYF.

The table lists this clonotype with many counts. The genes are TRBV5-1 and TRBJ2-2; perhaps TRBD1 as D (7 bases). Germline V gene data show CDR1 as SGHRS and CDR2 as YFSETQ. V was shortened by 2 bases and J by 2 bases, with 13 bases between the two germline ends. This CDR3 is 16 amino acids long. This CDR3 reads CASSFRGAPNTGELFF. The CDR3 coding sequence is TGCGCCAGCAGCTTCAGGGGGGCCCCTAACACCGGGGAGCTGTTTTTT.

Only a few counts were recorded for this clonotype. The chain is built from TRBV29-1 and TRBJ2-3; 12 positions agree with TRBD2. V dropped 5 bases and J dropped 2; count of bases not matched to a gene: 5. Per the germline V gene, CDR1 is SQVTM and CDR2 is ANQGSEA. This CDR3 has 15 residues. The CDR3 DNA follows: TGCAGCGTTTTAGGACTAGCGGGACCCACAGATACGCAGTATTTT. As protein: CSVLGLAGPTDTQYF.

This clonotype was counted at least ten times. The chain has TRBV5-6 and TRBJ2-1, with D uncertain. The CDR3 length is 15 residues. V was shortened by 0 bases and J by 5 bases, with 12 bases between the two germline ends. From germline, CDR1 is SGHDT and CDR2 YYEEEE. CDR3 sequence reads: CASSLAAGFDNEQFF. CDR3 sequence (DNA): TGTGCCAGCAGCTTGGCCGCTGGGTTCGACAATGAGCAGTTCTTC.

This clonotype was recorded at least ten times. The rearrangement uses TRBV9 and TRBJ2-3; 7 bases are a match to TRBD2. The CDR3 covers 15 residues. V trimming: 0 bases; J trimming: 3 bases; junction bases outside the gene matches: 4. Germline CDR1 SGDLS, CDR2 YYNGEE. CDR3 amino acids: CASSVVSGVTDTQYF. The CDR3 DNA reads TGTGCCAGCAGCGTAGTGAGCGGGGTTACAGATACGCAGTATTTT.

This clonotype was seen a few times. The CDR3 nucleotides are TGTGCCACCAGCAGAGATCGTAACAGACAAGAGACCCAGTACTTC. Translating gives CATSRDRNRQETQYF. The V gene is TRBV15, the J gene TRBJ2-5; D is unclear. This CDR3 is 15 amino acids long. V was pared by 0 bases and J by 2 bases, with 10 bases between. From germline, CDR1 is LNHNV and CDR2 YYDKDF (reference sequence).

V gene TRBV2 combines with J gene TRBJ2-4, with D possibly TRBD2 on 5 matching bases. In germline, CDR1 is SNHLY, CDR2 FYNNEI. V lost 3 bases and J lost 6, with 12 bases in between. The length of the CDR3 is 14 residues. The CDR3 reads CASSDQQGRNIQYF. The CDR3, as DNA: TGTGCCAGCAGTGACCAACAAGGGAGAAACATTCAGTACTTC.

This clonotype was counted at least ten times. V usage is TRBV5-1 and J usage is TRBJ1-1, with D maybe TRBD1 (5 bases). V lost 6 bases, J lost 6 bases, and 15 bases lay in between. The CDR3 runs to 13 residues. Germline CDR1 and CDR2: SGHRS and YFSETQ. The DNA of the CDR3 is TGCGCCAGCATCGTCCGACCGGGGGCTGAAGCTTTCTTT. It encodes CASIVRPGAEAFF.

This clonotype was counted ten times or more. V usage is TRBV12-3 or TRBV12-4 and J usage is TRBJ1-2; the D is unclear. V was shortened by 2 bases and J by 0 bases, with 7 bases between the two germline ends. This CDR3 contains 14 residues. This CDR3 reads CASSLRSANYGYTF. CDR3 nucleotide sequence: TGTGCCAGCAGTTTAAGGTCAGCTAACTATGGCTACACCTTC.

DNA for the CDR3: TGCGCCAGCAGCTTGGGACCAGAGAACTACGAGCAGTACTTC. Its translation: CASSLGPENYEQYF. This rearrangement joins TRBV5-1 to TRBJ2-7; D is undetermined. The length of the CDR3 is 14 residues. CDR1 and CDR2 from the germline V gene are SGHRS and YFSETQ. Trimming took 0 bases from V and 3 from J, leaving 10 bases between them.

This clonotype was seen repeatedly, ten times or more. The V gene is TRBV6-1, the J gene TRBJ1-6; D gene ambiguous. The CDR3 loop spans 14 amino acids. Germline V gene lookup returns CDR1 MNHNS and CDR2 SASEGT. Trimming removed 6 bases from V and 9 bases from J, with 15 bases in between. For the CDR3, the DNA is TGTGCCAGCAGCGCCGGGCCCGCCCTTTCACCCCTCCACTTT. Its protein product is CASSAGPALSPLHF.

This clonotype has just a few counts. The V gene is TRBV30, the J gene TRBJ1-1; D call uncertain. Germline V gene lookup returns CDR1 GTSNPN and CDR2 SVGIG (reference sequence). Trimming shortened V by 0 bases and J by 6 bases, and 14 bases separated the two germline ends. The CDR3 length is 14 residues. As DNA, the CDR3 is TGTGCCTGGAGTGTTAAGGGCCTCCCAGCTGAAGCTTTCTTT. It is translated as CAWSVKGLPAEAFF.

This clonotype was detected a few times. The gene calls are TRBV4-1 and TRBJ2-3; D is unresolved. CDR3 length equals 13 residues. In germline, CDR1 is MGHRA, CDR2 YSYEKL. Trimming pared 6 bases from V and 3 bases from J, leaving 10 bases between. The CDR3 here is CASSRVLTDTQYF. DNA for the CDR3: TGCGCCAGCAGTCGAGTCCTGACAGATACGCAGTATTTT.

The chain has TRBV12-3 or TRBV12-4 and TRBJ2-7; 7 bases agree with TRBD2. J was trimmed by 0 bases and V by 5 bases; bases with no gene match: 19. The length of the CDR3 is 19 residues. The DNA of the CDR3 is TGTGCCAGCAGTACTAGGTCTGGGTCGAGGAAGCGGGACTCCTACGAGCAGTACTTC. Translated, it gives CASSTRSGSRKRDSYEQYF.

This clonotype was seen many times. This sequence joins TRBV12-3 or TRBV12-4 and TRBJ1-4; possible D gene TRBD1, 5 bases. This CDR3 spans 15 amino acids. The ends were cut back, 5 bases at V and 3 bases at J, with 13 bases in the middle. The CDR3 DNA reads TGTGCCAGCAGTCTATGGGGCAGCCCTAATGAAAAACTGTTTTTT. Its protein is CASSLWGSPNEKLFF.

This clonotype was counted at least ten times. The chain uses TRBV5-5 and TRBJ2-2; 8 bases fit TRBD1. The germline V gene encodes CDR1 SGHKS and CDR2 YYEKEE (reference sequence). V dropped 1 base and J dropped 4; count of bases not matched to a gene: 6. The CDR3 runs to 16 residues. The chain's CDR3 is CASSLIRDRFTGELFF. The CDR3 coding sequence is TGTGCCAGCAGCTTGATCCGGGACAGGTTCACCGGGGAGCTGTTTTTT.

This clonotype was seen many times. The chain combines TRBV6-5 with TRBJ2-7, with D possibly matching TRBD1 (5 bases). Between the trimmed V and J ends, which lost 5 bases and 5 bases, there was a span of 10 bases. This CDR3 has 12 amino acids. Germline CDR1 is MNHEY and CDR2 is SVGAGI. As DNA, the CDR3 is TGTGCCAGCAGTCGGATAGGGGACGAGCAGTACTTC. This encodes CASSRIGDEQYF.

The J gene is TRBJ2-6, the V gene TRBV29-1; the D is unclear. Per germline, CDR1 SQVTM and CDR2 ANQGSEA. The CDR3 loop spans 14 amino acids. V was clipped by 4 bases and J by 0 bases, with 7 bases between them. CDR3 loop: CSVGSHSGANVLTF. The CDR3 bases are TGCAGCGTTGGTAGCCACTCTGGGGCCAACGTCCTGACTTTC. Variable domain in full (rest from reference TRBV29-1 and TRBJ2-6): SAVISQKPSRDICQRGTSLTIQCQVDSQVTMMFWYRQQPGQSLTLIATANQGSEATYESGFVIDKFPISRPNLTFSTLTVSNMSPEDSSIYLCSVGSHSGANVLTFGAGSRLTVL.

This clonotype was seen many times. The rearrangement uses TRBV3-1 and TRBJ2-7, with TRBD2 matching over 11 bases. V gave up 6 bases and J gave up 7 bases; unmatched junction bases: 11. The CDR3 length is 15 residues. The germline V gene has CDR1 LGHDT and CDR2 YNNKEL (reference sequence). For the CDR3, the DNA is TGTGCCAGCAGAGCGGGGCTAGCGGGAGGTTGGGAGCAGTACTTC. This translates into CASRAGLAGGWEQYF.

This clonotype has a count of ten or more. The rearrangement joins TRBV7-8 to TRBJ2-7, with TRBD2 identical over 13 bases. The CDR3 covers 15 residues. Per the germline V gene, CDR1 is SGHVS and CDR2 is FQNEAQ. With V trimmed by 4 bases and J by 2 bases, 2 bases remained unmatched. The CDR3 here is CASSWTSGRTYEQYF. CDR3 bases: TGTGCCAGCAGCTGGACTAGCGGGAGAACCTACGAGCAGTACTTC.